This passage covers 20 T cell receptor beta chains from one sample sequenced in a study of read filtering for tumor transcriptome and immune sequencing. Molecular barcoded adaptors covering alpha/delta and beta/gamma chains were used on around 370 ng RNA. TCRdb re-called the reads with MiXCR, one entry per CDR3 protein. The sample has fewer than 50,000 distinct CDR3 sequences, approximately 13% seen once. The specimen was a population of CD138-negative cells sorted from bone marrow. These receptors were collected from a donor aged 40 or older with multiple myeloma.

This clonotype was found many times. This chain connects TRBV28 to TRBJ2-1; no reliable D call. The V end lost 3 bases, the J end lost 7 bases, and 4 bases lay between the germline ends. This CDR3 comprises 11 residues. Germline values: CDR1 MDHEN, CDR2 SYDVKM. The CDR3 sequence is CASSLRNEQFF. For the CDR3, the DNA is TGTGCCAGCAGTTTGAGAAATGAGCAGTTCTTC.

This clonotype was detected many times. The chain is built from TRBV4-2 and TRBJ2-3, with 10 bases lining up with TRBD2. Germline loops: CDR1 LGHNA, CDR2 YNFKEQ. Trimming removed 0 bases from V and 8 bases from J; junction bases left unmatched: 8. This CDR3 has 16 residues. DNA for the CDR3: TGTGCCAGCAGCCAAGAGGATAGCGGGGGGTCGGGTACGCAGTATTTT. This encodes CASSQEDSGGSGTQYF.

This chain connects TRBV20-1 to TRBJ2-1; D is perhaps TRBD1 (5 bases). Germline V gives CDR1 DFQATT, CDR2 SNEGSKA (reference sequence). V gave up 6 bases and J gave up 0 bases, with 18 bases separating them. CDR3 length: 16 amino acids. The CDR3 reads CSAPGRGSTSYNEQFF. In DNA, the CDR3 is TGCAGTGCCCCAGGTAGGGGCAGTACCTCCTACAATGAGCAGTTCTTC.

This clonotype was recorded only once. A single base is all that separates this from a far larger clone, so a read error is likely. The chain carries TRBV6-5 and TRBJ2-7, with 12 bases fitting TRBD2. Losses at the gene ends were 6 bases for V and 7 bases for J; bases not matched to a gene: 28. CDR3 length: 21 residues. From germline, CDR1 is MNHEY and CDR2 SVGAGI. As DNA, the CDR3 is TGTGCCAGCAGCCCCATAACCCACGGACTAGCGGGGCTCAGCTCCTACAATGAGCAGTACTTC. Encoded protein: CASSPITHGLAGLSSYNEQYF.

The J gene is TRBJ1-5, the V gene TRBV6-1; D ambiguous. V dropped 6 bases and J dropped 2 bases, with 14 bases sitting between them. This CDR3 is 15 amino acids long. Germline V gene lookup returns CDR1 MNHNS and CDR2 SASEGT. In DNA form, the CDR3 reads TGTGCCAGCAGCTATGGGGTCGGGGGCAATCAGCCCCAGCATTTT. Its protein is CASSYGVGGNQPQHF.

Concerning this clonotype itself: Since the CDR3 does not end with the conserved phenylalanine or tryptophan, this likely comes from a read error. The rearrangement uses TRBV7-3 and TRBJ2-6; no reliable D call. CDR3 length equals 14 residues. Between the trimmed V and J ends, which lost 6 bases and 0 bases, there was a span of 6 bases. The germline gives CDR1 SGHTA, CDR2 FQGTGA. This CDR3 reads CASSHNSGANVLTL. The CDR3 DNA follows: TGTGCCAGCAGTCACAACTCTGGGGCCAACGTCCTGACTCTC.

The chain employs TRBV30 and TRBJ2-1; the D is unclear. V dropped 0 bases and J dropped 6 bases, with 9 bases sitting between them. This CDR3 has 13 amino acids. The germline V gene has CDR1 GTSNPN and CDR2 SVGIG (reference sequence). The CDR3 region is CAWSVRLFNEQFF. The CDR3 coding sequence is TGTGCCTGGAGTGTACGGCTATTCAATGAGCAGTTCTTC. Supplemented by reference TRBV30 and TRBJ2-1, the full variable domain reads SQTIHQWPATLVQPVGSPLSLECTVEGTSNPNLYWYRQAAGRGLQLLFYSVGIGQISSEVPQNLSASRPQDRQFILSSKKLLLSDSGFYLCAWSVRLFNEQFFGPGTRLTVL.

In this sample, this clonotype turned up many times. V gene TRBV20-1 combines with J gene TRBJ1-1; tentative D call: TRBD1 (6 bases). The germline gives CDR1 DFQATT, CDR2 SNEGSKA (reference sequence). This CDR3 is 12 amino acids long. Deletions cut 6 bases from V and 9 bases from J, with 17 bases between. The CDR3 sequence is CSADSNWGKAFF. DNA of the CDR3: TGCAGTGCGGACAGTAATTGGGGAAAAGCTTTCTTT.

The sample holds many counts of this clonotype. The rearrangement joins TRBV7-2 to TRBJ2-7, with D perhaps matching TRBD1 (5 bases). Trimming pared 4 bases from V and 5 bases from J, leaving 15 bases between. The CDR3 extends over 14 amino acids. CDR1 is SGHTA, CDR2 FQGNSA, per germline. Written as DNA, the CDR3 is TGTGCCAGCAGCTCCAGGGAACCGGGTGACGAGCAGTACTTC. Translation: CASSSREPGDEQYF. The full variable domain, with the rest looked up from reference TRBV7-2 and TRBJ2-7, is GAGVSQSPSNKVTEKGKDVELRCDPISGHTALYWYRQSLGQGLEFLIYFQGNSAPDKSGLPSDRFSAERTGGSVSTLTIQRTQQEDSAVYLCASSSREPGDEQYFGPGTRLTVT.

This clonotype was picked up many times. The rearrangement uses TRBV7-2 and TRBJ2-5; D is unresolved. The CDR3 length is 17 residues. CDR1 is SGHTA, CDR2 FQGNSA, per germline. V gave up 2 bases and J gave up 1 base, with 17 bases separating them. CDR3 sequence: CASSLRVAGRIQETQYF. The CDR3 DNA follows: TGTGCCAGCAGCTTAAGGGTCGCAGGACGTATCCAAGAGACCCAGTACTTC.

The J gene is TRBJ2-1, the V gene TRBV6-1; TRBD1 agrees at 9 bases. The ends lost 10 bases at V and 4 bases at J; junction bases unmatched: 5. The germline V gene has CDR1 MNHNS and CDR2 SASEGT. The CDR3 extends over 13 amino acids. CDR3 in amino acids: CAIRDREYNEQFF. The CDR3 DNA is TGTGCCATCCGGGACAGGGAGTACAATGAGCAGTTCTTC.

For this clonotype: The germline gene is not matched at one end of the junction; a read error may be the cause. V gene TRBV5-4 combines with J gene TRBJ2-1; TRBD1 aligns across 9 bases. CDR1 is SGHNT and CDR2 is YYREEE in the germline V gene (reference sequence). The CDR3 extends over 16 amino acids. The CDR3 coding sequence is TGTGCCAGCAGTTCTCTGGGGACAGGGACTGGCAATGAGCAGCTCTTC. Translating gives CASSSLGTGTGNEQLF. The variable domain in full, completed from reference TRBV5-4 and TRBJ2-1, reads ETGVTQSPTHLIKTRGQQVTLRCSSQSGHNTVSWYQQALGQGPQFIFQYYREEENGRGNFPPRFSGLQFPNYSSELNVNALELDDSALYLCASSSLGTGTGNEQLFGPGTRLTVL.

This clonotype has at least ten counts. The junction does not match germline at one end; this may be a read error. This chain uses TRBV5-1 with TRBJ2-7; unclear D gene. Per the germline V gene, CDR1 is SGHRS and CDR2 is YFSETQ. The CDR3 runs to 12 residues. CDR3 loop: CASSFSAYEQHF. The CDR3 DNA sequence: TGCGCCAGCAGCTTTTCAGCATACGAGCAGCACTTC. Complete variable domain (other parts from reference TRBV5-1 and TRBJ2-7): KAGVTQTPRYLIKTRGQQVTLSCSPISGHRSVSWYQQTPGQGLQFLFEYFSETQRNKGNFPGRFSGRQFSNSRSEMNVSTLELGDSALYLCASSFSAYEQHFGPGTRLTVT.

This clonotype was counted ten times or more. The chain combines TRBV27 with TRBJ2-2; TRBD2 might be the D (6 bases). Germline CDR1 is MNHEY and CDR2 is SMNVEV (reference sequence). The V and J ends lost 5 bases and 0 bases respectively, with 16 bases between them. This CDR3 is built from 17 residues. CDR3 region: CASSTSRDFSNTGELFF. As DNA, the CDR3 is TGTGCCAGCAGTACTTCCCGGGACTTCTCGAACACCGGGGAGCTGTTTTTT.

Details on this clonotype: Since no conserved phenylalanine or tryptophan closes the CDR3, a read error is the likely cause. The rearrangement links TRBV5-6 to TRBJ2-1; 8 bases line up with TRBD1. This CDR3 has 15 amino acids. Germline V gives CDR1 SGHDT, CDR2 YYEEEE. The trim removed 3 bases at V and 8 bases at J, leaving 10 bases unmatched. Written as DNA, the CDR3 is TGTGCCAGCAGCTCCAGGGGGCTGGTAGCGGATGAGCAGTTCTCC. Its translation is CASSSRGLVADEQFS.

This clonotype was picked up many times. This sequence joins TRBV5-1 and TRBJ1-1, with 8 bases matching TRBD1. The germline gives CDR1 SGHRS, CDR2 YFSETQ. Unmatched junction bases numbered 15, after V lost 2 bases and J lost 6 bases. The CDR3 sequence is 17 residues long. CDR3 nucleotides: TGCGCCAGCAGCTTAATACCAGGGGGCATTGTCAACGCTGAAGCTTTCTTT. It is translated as CASSLIPGGIVNAEAFF.

This chain connects TRBV7-8 to TRBJ2-5, with TRBD1 matching 8 bases. The germline gives CDR1 SGHVS, CDR2 FQNEAQ. The CDR3 has 14 amino acids. With 6 bases clipped from V and 1 base from J, the junction kept 4 bases outside the gene matches. In DNA form, the CDR3 reads TGTGCCAGCAGACCCGGGACAGGCCAAGAGACCCAGTACTTC. Encoded protein: CASRPGTGQETQYF.

The chain carries TRBV5-1 and TRBJ2-7; 8 positions agree with TRBD2. The CDR3 is made up of 15 amino acids. Per the germline V gene, CDR1 is SGHRS and CDR2 is YFSETQ. The V segment lost 4 bases and the J segment 2 bases; nucleotides outside the gene matches: 8. The CDR3 DNA reads as TGCGCCAGCAGCACAAGAGCGGGAGTGCCCTACGAGCAGTACTTC. Residues: CASSTRAGVPYEQYF. Using reference TRBV5-1 and TRBJ2-7 for the parts outside the CDR3, the full variable domain is KAGVTQTPRYLIKTRGQQVTLSCSPISGHRSVSWYQQTPGQGLQFLFEYFSETQRNKGNFPGRFSGRQFSNSRSEMNVSTLELGDSALYLCASSTRAGVPYEQYFGPGTRLTVT.

Worth noting for this clonotype: This may be a read error: a much more frequent sequence differs by one nucleotide. The chain links TRBV6-6 to TRBJ2-1; D is uncertain. CDR1 is MNHNY and CDR2 is SVGAGI in the germline V gene (reference sequence). CDR3 length: 13 amino acids. With 6 bases removed from V and 9 bases from J, the gap between germline ends came to 15 bases. DNA of the CDR3: TGTGCCAGCAGATACCGGACCTCCGGTGAGCAGTTCTTC. Protein: CASRYRTSGEQFF.

Worth noting for this clonotype: A much more abundant neighbour one base away suggests this may be a read error. The chain has TRBV19 and TRBJ2-7; the match to TRBD2 covers 14 bases. Germline CDR1 reads LNHDA; CDR2 reads SQIVND (reference sequence). The CDR3 is made up of 16 amino acids. In DNA form, the CDR3 reads TGTGCCAGTAGTATAGGGACTAGCGGGAGGACCTACAAGCAGTACTTC. Translated, it gives CASSIGTSGRTYKQYF.